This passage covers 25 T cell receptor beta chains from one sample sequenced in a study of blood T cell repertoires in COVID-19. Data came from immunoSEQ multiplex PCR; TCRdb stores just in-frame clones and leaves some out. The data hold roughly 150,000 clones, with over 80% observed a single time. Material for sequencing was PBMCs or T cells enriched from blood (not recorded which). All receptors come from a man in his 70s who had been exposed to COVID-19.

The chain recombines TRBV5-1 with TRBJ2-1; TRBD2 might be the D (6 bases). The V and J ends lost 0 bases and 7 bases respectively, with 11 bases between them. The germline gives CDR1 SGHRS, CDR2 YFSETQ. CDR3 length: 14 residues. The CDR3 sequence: CASSLGDRGNEQFF. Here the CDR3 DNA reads TGCGCCAGCAGCTTGGGGGATCGGGGGAATGAGCAGTTCTTC.

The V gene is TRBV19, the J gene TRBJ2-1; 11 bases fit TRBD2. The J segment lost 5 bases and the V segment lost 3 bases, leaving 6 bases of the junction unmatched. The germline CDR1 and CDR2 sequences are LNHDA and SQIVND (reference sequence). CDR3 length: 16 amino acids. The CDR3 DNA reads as TGTGCCAGTAGTATCCTGACTAGCGGGGTTCACAATGAGCAGTTCTTC. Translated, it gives CASSILTSGVHNEQFF.

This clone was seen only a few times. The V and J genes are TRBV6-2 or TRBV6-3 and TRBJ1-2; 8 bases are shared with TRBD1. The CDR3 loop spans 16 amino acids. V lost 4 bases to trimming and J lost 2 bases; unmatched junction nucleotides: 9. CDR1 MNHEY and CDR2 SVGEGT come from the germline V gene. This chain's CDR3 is CASSFLSDRENYGYTF. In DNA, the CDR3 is TGTGCCAGCAGTTTTCTCTCGGACAGGGAGAACTATGGCTACACCTTC.

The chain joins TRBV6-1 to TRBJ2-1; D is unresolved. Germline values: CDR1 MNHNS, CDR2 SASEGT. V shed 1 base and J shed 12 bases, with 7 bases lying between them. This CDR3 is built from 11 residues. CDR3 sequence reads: CASSEGRGQFF. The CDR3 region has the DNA TGTGCCAGCAGTGAAGGTAGAGGGCAGTTCTTC.

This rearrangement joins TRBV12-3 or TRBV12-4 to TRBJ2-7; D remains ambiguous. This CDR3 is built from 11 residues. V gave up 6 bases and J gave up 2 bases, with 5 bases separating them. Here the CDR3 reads CASSPTYEQYF. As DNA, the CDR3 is TGTGCCAGCAGCCCCACCTACGAGCAGTACTTC.

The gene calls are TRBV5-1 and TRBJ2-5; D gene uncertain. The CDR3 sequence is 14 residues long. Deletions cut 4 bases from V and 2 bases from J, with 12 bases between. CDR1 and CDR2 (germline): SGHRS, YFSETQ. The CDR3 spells CASSVDGKQETQYF. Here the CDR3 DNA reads TGCGCCAGCAGCGTGGACGGTAAACAAGAGACCCAGTACTTC.

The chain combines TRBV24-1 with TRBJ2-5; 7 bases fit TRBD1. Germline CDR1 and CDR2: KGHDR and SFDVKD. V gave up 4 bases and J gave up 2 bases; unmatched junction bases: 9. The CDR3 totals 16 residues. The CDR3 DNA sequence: TGTGCCACCAGTGAATCCCGGGGCAGGGGGCAAGAGACCCAGTACTTC. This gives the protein CATSESRGRGQETQYF.

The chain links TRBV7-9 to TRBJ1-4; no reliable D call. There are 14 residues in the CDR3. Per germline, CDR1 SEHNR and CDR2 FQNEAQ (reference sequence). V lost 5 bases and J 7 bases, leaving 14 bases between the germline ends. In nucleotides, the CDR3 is TGTGCCAGCAGCAAGGACTTGGGTAGTGAAAAACTGTTTTTT. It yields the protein CASSKDLGSEKLFF.

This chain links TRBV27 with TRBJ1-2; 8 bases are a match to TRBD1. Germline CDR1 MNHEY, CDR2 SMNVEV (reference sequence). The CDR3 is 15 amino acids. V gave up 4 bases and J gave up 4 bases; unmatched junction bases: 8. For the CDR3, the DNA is TGTGCCAGCAGTTCACACAGGGGGAACCTCTATGGCTACACCTTC. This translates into CASSSHRGNLYGYTF.

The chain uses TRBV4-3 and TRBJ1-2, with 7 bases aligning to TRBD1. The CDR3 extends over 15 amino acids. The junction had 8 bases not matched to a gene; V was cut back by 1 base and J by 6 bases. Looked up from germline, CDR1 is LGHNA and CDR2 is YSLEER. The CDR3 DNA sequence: TGCGCCAGCAGCCAAGTCAGAGACAGGGCCCATGGCTACACCTTC. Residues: CASSQVRDRAHGYTF.

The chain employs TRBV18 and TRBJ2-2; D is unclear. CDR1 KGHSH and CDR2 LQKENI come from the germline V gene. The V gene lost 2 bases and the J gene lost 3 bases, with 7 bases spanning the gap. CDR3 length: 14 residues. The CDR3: CASSPDADTGELFF. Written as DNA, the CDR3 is TGTGCCAGCTCACCAGACGCGGACACCGGGGAGCTGTTTTTT.

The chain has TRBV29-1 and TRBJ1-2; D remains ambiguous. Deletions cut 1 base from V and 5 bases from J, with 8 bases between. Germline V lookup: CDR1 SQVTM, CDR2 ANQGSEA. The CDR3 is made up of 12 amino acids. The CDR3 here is CSVEGGGYGYTF. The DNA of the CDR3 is TGCAGCGTTGAAGGGGGAGGGTATGGCTACACCTTC.

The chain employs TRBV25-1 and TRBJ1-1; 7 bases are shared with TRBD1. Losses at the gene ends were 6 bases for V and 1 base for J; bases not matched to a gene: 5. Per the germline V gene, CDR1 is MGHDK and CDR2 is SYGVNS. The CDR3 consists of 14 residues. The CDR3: CASRTEGANTEAFF. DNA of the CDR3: TGTGCCAGCAGGACCGAGGGGGCGAACACTGAAGCTTTCTTT.

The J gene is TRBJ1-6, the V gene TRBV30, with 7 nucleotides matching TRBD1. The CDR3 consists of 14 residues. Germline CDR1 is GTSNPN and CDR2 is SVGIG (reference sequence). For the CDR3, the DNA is TGTGCTTTCGGGGACAGTCCCTATAATTCACCCCTCCACTTT. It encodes CAFGDSPYNSPLHF.

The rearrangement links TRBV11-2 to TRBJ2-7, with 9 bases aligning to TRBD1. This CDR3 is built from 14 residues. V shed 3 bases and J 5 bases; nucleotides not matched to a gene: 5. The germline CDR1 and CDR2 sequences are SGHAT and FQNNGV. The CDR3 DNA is TGTGCCAGCAGCTTCCGACAGGGGGGCGACGAGCAGTACTTC. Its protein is CASSFRQGGDEQYF.

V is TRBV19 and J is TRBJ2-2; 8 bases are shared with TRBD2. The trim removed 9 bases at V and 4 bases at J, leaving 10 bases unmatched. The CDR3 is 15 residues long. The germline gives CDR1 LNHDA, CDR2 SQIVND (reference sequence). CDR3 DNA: TGTGCCAGCCTTGGGGTAGCGGGGTCCACCGGGGAGCTGTTTTTT. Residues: CASLGVAGSTGELFF.

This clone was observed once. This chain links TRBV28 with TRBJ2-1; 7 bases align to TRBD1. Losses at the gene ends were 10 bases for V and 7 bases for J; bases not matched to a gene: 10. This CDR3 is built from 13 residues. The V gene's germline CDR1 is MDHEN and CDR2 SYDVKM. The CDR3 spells CAIHIPTGNEQFF. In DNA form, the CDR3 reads TGTGCCATCCACATTCCGACAGGGAATGAGCAGTTCTTC.

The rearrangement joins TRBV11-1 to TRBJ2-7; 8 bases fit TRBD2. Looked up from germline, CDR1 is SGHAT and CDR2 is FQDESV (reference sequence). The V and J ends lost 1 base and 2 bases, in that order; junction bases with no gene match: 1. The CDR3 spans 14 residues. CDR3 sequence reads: CASSLVTSAYEQYF. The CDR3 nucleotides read TGTGCCAGCAGCTTAGTGACTAGCGCCTACGAGCAGTACTTC.

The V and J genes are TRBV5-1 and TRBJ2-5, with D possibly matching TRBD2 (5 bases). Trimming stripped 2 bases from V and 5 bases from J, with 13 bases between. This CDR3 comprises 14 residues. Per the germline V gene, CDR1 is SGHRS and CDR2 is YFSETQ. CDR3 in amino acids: CASSFGSAPETQYF. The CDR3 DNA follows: TGCGCCAGCAGCTTCGGTAGCGCTCCGGAGACCCAGTACTTC.

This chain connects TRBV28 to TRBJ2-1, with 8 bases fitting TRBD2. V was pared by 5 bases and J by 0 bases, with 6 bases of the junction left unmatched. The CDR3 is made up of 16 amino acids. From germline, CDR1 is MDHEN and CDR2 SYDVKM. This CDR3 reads CASSTPGGGSYNEQFF. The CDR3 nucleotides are TGTGCCAGCAGTACTCCCGGGGGGGGCTCCTACAATGAGCAGTTCTTC.

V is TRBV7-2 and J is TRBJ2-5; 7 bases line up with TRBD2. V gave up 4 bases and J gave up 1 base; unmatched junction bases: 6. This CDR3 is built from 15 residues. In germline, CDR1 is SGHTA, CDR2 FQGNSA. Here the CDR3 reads CASSSTTSAQETQYF. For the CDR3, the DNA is TGTGCCAGCAGCTCAACCACTAGCGCCCAAGAGACCCAGTACTTC.

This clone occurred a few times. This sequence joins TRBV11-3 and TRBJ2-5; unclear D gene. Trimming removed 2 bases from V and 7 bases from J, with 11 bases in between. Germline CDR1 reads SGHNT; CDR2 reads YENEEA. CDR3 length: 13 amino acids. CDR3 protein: CASSLTPTATQYF. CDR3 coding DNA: TGTGCCAGCAGCTTAACTCCCACCGCGACCCAGTACTTC.

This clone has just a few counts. The CDR3 loop reads CASSVSPARGVWDTQYF. The CDR3 coding sequence is TGTGCCAGCAGCGTTTCTCCCGCGCGGGGGGTTTGGGATACGCAGTATTTT. The chain has TRBV9 and TRBJ2-3; 8 bases agree with TRBD2. V trimming: 2 bases; J trimming: 6 bases; junction bases outside the gene matches: 14. The CDR3 is 17 residues long. In germline, CDR1 is SGDLS, CDR2 YYNGEE.

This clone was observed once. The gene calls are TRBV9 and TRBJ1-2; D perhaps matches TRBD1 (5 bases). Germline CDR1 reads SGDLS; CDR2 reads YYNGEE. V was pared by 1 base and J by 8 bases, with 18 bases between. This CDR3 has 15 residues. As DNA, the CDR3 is TGTGCCAGCAGCGTATCCGGGAGGAAGGGGAGAGGCTACACCTTC. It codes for CASSVSGRKGRGYTF.

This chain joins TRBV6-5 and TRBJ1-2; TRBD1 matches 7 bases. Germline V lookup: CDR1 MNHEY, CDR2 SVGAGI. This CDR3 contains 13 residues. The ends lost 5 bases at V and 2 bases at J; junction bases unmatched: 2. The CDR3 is CASSRGQNYGYTF. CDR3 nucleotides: TGTGCCAGCAGTAGGGGACAGAACTATGGCTACACCTTC.